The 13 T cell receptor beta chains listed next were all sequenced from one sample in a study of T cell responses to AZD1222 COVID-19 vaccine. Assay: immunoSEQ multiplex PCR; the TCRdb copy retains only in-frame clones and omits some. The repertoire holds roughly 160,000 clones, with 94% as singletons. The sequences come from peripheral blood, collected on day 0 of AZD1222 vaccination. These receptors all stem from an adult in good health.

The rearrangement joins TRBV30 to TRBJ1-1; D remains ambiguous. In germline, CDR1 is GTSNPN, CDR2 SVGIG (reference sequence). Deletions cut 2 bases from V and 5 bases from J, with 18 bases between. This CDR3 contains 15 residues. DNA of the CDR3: TGTGCCTGGAGTTTATCCCGGGATTTTGCTACTGAAGCTTTCTTT. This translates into CAWSLSRDFATEAFF.

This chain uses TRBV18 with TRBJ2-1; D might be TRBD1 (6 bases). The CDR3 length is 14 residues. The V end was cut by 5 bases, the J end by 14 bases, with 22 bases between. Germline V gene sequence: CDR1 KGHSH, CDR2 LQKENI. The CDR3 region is CASSWGHAGRDEFF. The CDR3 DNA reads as TGTGCCAGCTCATGGGGGCACGCCGGACGGGATGAGTTCTTC.

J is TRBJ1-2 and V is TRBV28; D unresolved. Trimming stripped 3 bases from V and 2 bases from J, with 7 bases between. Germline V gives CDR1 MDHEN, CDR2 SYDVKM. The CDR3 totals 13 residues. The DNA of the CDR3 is TGTGCCAGCAGTTTGATGCTGAACTATGGCTACACCTTC. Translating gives CASSLMLNYGYTF.

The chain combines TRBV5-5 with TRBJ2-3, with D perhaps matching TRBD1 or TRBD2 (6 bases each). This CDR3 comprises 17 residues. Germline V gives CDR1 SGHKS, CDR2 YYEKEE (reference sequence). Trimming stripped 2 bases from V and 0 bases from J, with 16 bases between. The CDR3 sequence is CASSLLRGADSTDTQYF. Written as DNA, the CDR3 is TGTGCCAGCAGCTTACTTAGGGGGGCGGATAGCACAGATACGCAGTATTTT.

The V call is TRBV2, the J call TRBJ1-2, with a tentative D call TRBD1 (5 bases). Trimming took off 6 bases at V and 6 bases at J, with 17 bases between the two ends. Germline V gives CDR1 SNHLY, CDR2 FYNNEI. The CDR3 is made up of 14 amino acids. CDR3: CASRWVEGTNGYTF. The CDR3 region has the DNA TGTGCCAGCAGGTGGGTGGAGGGGACCAATGGCTACACCTTC.

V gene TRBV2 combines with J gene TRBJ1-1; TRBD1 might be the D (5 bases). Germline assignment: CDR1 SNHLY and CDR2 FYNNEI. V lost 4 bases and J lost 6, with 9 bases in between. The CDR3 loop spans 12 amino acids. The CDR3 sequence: CASSVRGAEAFF. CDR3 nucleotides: TGTGCCAGCAGTGTGCGGGGGGCTGAAGCTTTCTTT.

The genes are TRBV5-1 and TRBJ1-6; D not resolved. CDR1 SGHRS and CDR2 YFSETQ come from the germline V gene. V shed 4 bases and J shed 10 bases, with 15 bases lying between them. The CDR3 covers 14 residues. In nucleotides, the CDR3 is TGCGCCAGCAGCATGATAGGAGACGGCTCACCCCTCCACTTT. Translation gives CASSMIGDGSPLHF.

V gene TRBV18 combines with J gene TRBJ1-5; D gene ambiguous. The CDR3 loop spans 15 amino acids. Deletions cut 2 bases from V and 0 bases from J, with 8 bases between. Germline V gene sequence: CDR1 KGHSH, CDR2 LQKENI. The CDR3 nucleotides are TGTGCCAGCTCACCATTGGCCGGTAGCAATCAGCCCCAGCATTTT. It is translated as CASSPLAGSNQPQHF.

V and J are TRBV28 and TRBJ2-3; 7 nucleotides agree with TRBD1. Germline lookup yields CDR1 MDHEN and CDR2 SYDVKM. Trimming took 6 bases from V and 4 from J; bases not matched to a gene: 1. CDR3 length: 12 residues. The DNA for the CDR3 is TGTGCCAGCAGAACAGGGGCAGATACGCAGTATTTT. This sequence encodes CASRTGADTQYF.

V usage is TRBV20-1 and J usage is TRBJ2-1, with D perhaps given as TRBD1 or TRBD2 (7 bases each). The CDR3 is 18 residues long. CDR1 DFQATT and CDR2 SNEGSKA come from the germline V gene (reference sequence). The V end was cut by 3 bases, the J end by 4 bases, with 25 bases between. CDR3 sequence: CSASRVRGLRREYNEQFF. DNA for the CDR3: TGCAGTGCTAGTAGGGTCAGGGGGTTACGGCGGGAGTACAATGAGCAGTTCTTC.

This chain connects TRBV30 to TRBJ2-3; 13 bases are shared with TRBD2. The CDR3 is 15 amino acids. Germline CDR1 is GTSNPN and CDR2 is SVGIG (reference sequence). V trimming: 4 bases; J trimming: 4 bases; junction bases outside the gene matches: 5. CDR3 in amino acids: CAWTFGLAGADTQYF. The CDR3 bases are TGTGCCTGGACTTTCGGACTAGCGGGAGCAGATACGCAGTATTTT.

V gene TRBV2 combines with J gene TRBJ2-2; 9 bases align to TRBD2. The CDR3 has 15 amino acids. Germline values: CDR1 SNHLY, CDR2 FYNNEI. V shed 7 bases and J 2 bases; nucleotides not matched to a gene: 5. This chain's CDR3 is CASTIAGVNTGELFF. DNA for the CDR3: TGTGCCAGCACTATAGCGGGAGTCAACACCGGGGAGCTGTTTTTT.

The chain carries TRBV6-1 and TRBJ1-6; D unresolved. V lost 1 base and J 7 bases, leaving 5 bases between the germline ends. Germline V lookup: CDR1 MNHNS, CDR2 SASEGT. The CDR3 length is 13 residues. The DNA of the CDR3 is TGTGCCAGCAGTGAAGGGAACAATTCACCCCTCCACTTT. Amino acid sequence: CASSEGNNSPLHF.